The present T cell receptor beta chain was sequenced within a study of T cells in women clearing cervical HPV infection. The wider study: Case blood was drawn when the lesion was first found; control blood after infection became undetectable. HLA type stays a possible confounder, typing being limited.

This CDR3 contains 13 residues. The germline V gene encodes CDR1 SGHDT and CDR2 YYEEEE. Study-level points and caveats: Repertoire richness, not evenness, was significantly elevated in CIN3+ cases versus controls.

Dot-blot hybridization genotyped cervical HPV amplified with MY09/MY11 PCR. Clones were sequenced by immunoSEQ multiplex PCR, and TCRdb holds only the in-frame ones, with some missing. In all, the sample yields about 39,000 clones. Comments on this clone: Its antigen is not identified. An end of the junction does not agree with germline; a read error may underlie this. The read comes to an end 3 residues before the CDR3 does, leaving the germline J gene to fill in the end.

What was sequenced was blood buffy coat. The chain joins TRBV5-6 to TRBJ1-2; 7 bases line up with TRBD1. The clonotype originates from a woman between 18 and 69 years old with a cervical HPV16 infection that either progressed to CIN3+ or cleared (not recorded which). CDR3 bases read: TGTGCCAGCGCACCGACAGGGAACTCTGGC. As protein: CASAPTGNSG. The complete CDR3 reads CASAPTGNSGYTF.